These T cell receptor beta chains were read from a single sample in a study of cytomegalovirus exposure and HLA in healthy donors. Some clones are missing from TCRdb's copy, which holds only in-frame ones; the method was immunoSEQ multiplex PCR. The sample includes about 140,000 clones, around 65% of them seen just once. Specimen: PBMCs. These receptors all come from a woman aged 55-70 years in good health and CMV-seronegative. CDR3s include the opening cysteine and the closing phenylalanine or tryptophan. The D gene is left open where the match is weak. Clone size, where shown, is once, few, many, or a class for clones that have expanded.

CDR3nt: TGTGCCAGCAGCTTGGGACAGGGGAGGAACGAGCAGTACTTC
CDR3aa: CASSLGQGRNEQYF
abundance: once
d_gene: TRBD1
j_gene: TRBJ2-7
v_gene: TRBV5-6

CDR3nt: TGTGCCAGCAGCAGGGATGGTACCCAAAACTACGAGCAGTACTTC
CDR3aa: CASSRDGTQNYEQYF
abundance: -
d_gene: -
j_gene: TRBJ2-7
v_gene: TRBV6-5

CDR3nt: TGTGCCAGCAGCAAAGGGACTAGCGGGTACGAGCAGTACTTC
CDR3aa: CASSKGTSGYEQYF
abundance: -
d_gene: TRBD2
j_gene: TRBJ2-7
v_gene: TRBV11-2

CDR3nt: TGTGCCAGCAGCCAGGGAGGGACTGGAAACACCATATATTTT
CDR3aa: CASSQGGTGNTIYF
abundance: -
d_gene: -
j_gene: TRBJ1-3
v_gene: TRBV11-2

CDR3nt: TGTGCCAGCAGCTTAGCGGTATTGAGGATGGGAGAGACCCAGTACTTC
CDR3aa: CASSLAVLRMGETQYF
abundance: -
d_gene: -
j_gene: TRBJ2-5
v_gene: TRBV7-9

CDR3nt: TGTGCCAGTAGTATTGGGCCTTCATTCCCCTCCCCTGAAGCTTTCTTT
CDR3aa: CASSIGPSFPSPEAFF
abundance: -
d_gene: -
j_gene: TRBJ1-1
v_gene: TRBV19

CDR3nt: TGTGCCAGCAGCTTTGGGCCCACAGATACGCAGTATTTT
CDR3aa: CASSFGPTDTQYF
abundance: few
d_gene: -
j_gene: TRBJ2-3
v_gene: TRBV7-9

CDR3nt: TGTGCCAGCAGCCGGACTAGGCTCGAGCAGTACTTC
CDR3aa: CASSRTRLEQYF
abundance: -
d_gene: TRBD2
j_gene: TRBJ2-7
v_gene: TRBV11-2

CDR3nt: TGCGCCAGCAGCTTAGCGGGAGGGCCGAGCTCCTACAATGAGCAGTTCTTC
CDR3aa: CASSLAGGPSSYNEQFF
abundance: -
d_gene: TRBD2
j_gene: TRBJ2-1
v_gene: TRBV5-1

CDR3nt: TGTGCCAGCAGCCCCGAGACAGGGGGTCGCACAGATACGCAGTATTTT
CDR3aa: CASSPETGGRTDTQYF
abundance: -
d_gene: TRBD1
j_gene: TRBJ2-3
v_gene: TRBV9